What follows are 8 T cell receptor beta chains derived from one specimen sequenced in a study of T cell changes during pregnancy in multiple sclerosis. Using immunoSEQ multiplex PCR, the repertoire was profiled, and TCRdb retains in-frame clones only, with some absent. Of just under 100,000 clones in the sample, 80% to 95% were seen once. The material sequenced was peripheral blood, taken after pregnancy. These TCRs come from a female donor with multiple sclerosis, enrolled in a pregnancy study.

J is TRBJ1-2 and V is TRBV19, with unresolved D. Germline CDR1 is LNHDA and CDR2 is SQIVND (reference sequence). With 7 bases removed from V and 1 base from J, the gap between germline ends came to 7 bases. The CDR3 runs 12 residues. In DNA form, the CDR3 reads TGTGCCAGTACAACAGATAACTATGGCTACACCTTC. Residues: CASTTDNYGYTF. The whole variable domain, filled in from reference TRBV19 and TRBJ1-2, reads DGGITQSPKYLFRKEGQNVTLSCEQNLNHDAMYWYRQDPGQGLRLIYYSQIVNDFQKGDIAEGYSVSREKKESFPLTVTSAQKNPTAFYLCASTTDNYGYTFGSGTRLTVV.

The chain has TRBV28 and TRBJ2-1; 9 nucleotides agree with TRBD2. CDR1 MDHEN and CDR2 SYDVKM come from the germline V gene. The CDR3 extends over 17 amino acids. Germline trimming cut 5 bases from V and 12 bases from J; bases unmatched to any gene: 20. CDR3 in amino acids: CASSDFASTSGRGGQFF. In DNA, the CDR3 is TGTGCCAGCAGTGACTTCGCGTCGACTAGCGGCCGAGGGGGGCAGTTCTTC.

The chain is built from TRBV5-1 and TRBJ1-1; D may be TRBD1 (6 bases). CDR1 SGHRS and CDR2 YFSETQ come from the germline V gene. There are 14 residues in the CDR3. V was cut by 5 bases and J by 1 base, with 12 bases left in between. The CDR3 DNA reads as TGCGCCAGCAGTTATGGACAGCCGAACACTGAAGCTTTCTTT. It codes for CASSYGQPNTEAFF.

As to this clone: One junction end disagrees with the germline gene, perhaps due to a read error. Here the CDR3 DNA reads TGTGCCGGGAGGGACTCCCGATGGGGCTACACCTTC. Translating gives CAGRDSRWGYTF. This sequence joins TRBV30 and TRBJ1-2; the D gene is possibly TRBD1 (5 bases). The CDR3 covers 12 residues. The germline V gene encodes CDR1 GTSNPN and CDR2 SVGIG (reference sequence).

The rearrangement uses TRBV6-5 and TRBJ2-1, with unresolved D. From germline, CDR1 is MNHEY and CDR2 SVGAGI. CDR3 length equals 13 residues. V lost 6 bases and J lost 5, with 11 bases in between. The CDR3 nucleotides read TGTGCCAGCAGGGCGGAGAACAACAATGAGCAGTTCTTC. Translated, it gives CASRAENNNEQFF.

This rearrangement joins TRBV6-6 to TRBJ1-5; unclear D gene. Trimming removed 4 bases from V and 3 bases from J, with 13 bases in between. Germline loops: CDR1 MNHNY, CDR2 SVGAGI (reference sequence). CDR3 length: 15 amino acids. The CDR3 here is CASSSTDYPNQPQHF. The CDR3 DNA reads TGTGCCAGCAGTTCCACAGACTACCCCAATCAGCCCCAGCATTTT.

CDR3 region: CASSIGSYYEQYF. Here the CDR3 DNA reads TGTGCCAGTAGTATAGGCAGTTACTACGAGCAGTACTTC. V is TRBV19 and J is TRBJ2-7; D is uncertain. CDR3 length: 13 residues. V was clipped by 1 base and J by 3 bases, with 7 bases between them. Germline V gene lookup returns CDR1 LNHDA and CDR2 SQIVND (reference sequence). Variable domain in full (rest from reference TRBV19 and TRBJ2-7): DGGITQSPKYLFRKEGQNVTLSCEQNLNHDAMYWYRQDPGQGLRLIYYSQIVNDFQKGDIAEGYSVSREKKESFPLTVTSAQKNPTAFYLCASSIGSYYEQYFGPGTRLTVT.

The gene calls are TRBV29-1 and TRBJ1-4, with D maybe TRBD1 (6 bases). CDR1 is SQVTM, CDR2 ANQGSEA, per germline. The CDR3 is 13 amino acids. Trimming took 3 bases from V and 7 from J, leaving 12 bases between them. Here the CDR3 reads CSVDLQGSEKLFF. The CDR3 DNA reads as TGCAGCGTTGATTTACAGGGTAGTGAAAAACTGTTTTTT. The full variable domain, its missing parts supplied by reference TRBV29-1 and TRBJ1-4, is SAVISQKPSRDICQRGTSLTIQCQVDSQVTMMFWYRQQPGQSLTLIATANQGSEATYESGFVIDKFPISRPNLTFSTLTVSNMSPEDSSIYLCSVDLQGSEKLFFGSGTQLSVL.